These 14 T cell receptor beta chains came from one sample sequenced in a study of Tregs in tolerant kidney transplant recipients. What these receptors recognize is not known. Sequencing was performed with immunoSEQ multiplex PCR; in TCRdb, only in-frame clones are kept and a portion is missing. The sample lists more than 25,000 clones; 65% to 85% were seen once. Sequencing was performed on Tregs from blood cultured with allogeneic cells. The receptor source for this set is a human donor in good health.

V and J are TRBV19 and TRBJ2-2; D tentatively reads TRBD1 or TRBD2 (6 bases each). V lost 6 bases, J lost 5 bases, and 16 bases lay in between. The CDR3 is 15 amino acids. The germline V gene encodes CDR1 LNHDA and CDR2 SQIVND (reference sequence). The CDR3 DNA reads TGTGCCAGTAGGGTTAGGGGGGCCTATACCGGGGAGCTGTTTTTT. This encodes CASRVRGAYTGELFF. The full variable domain, its missing parts supplied by reference TRBV19 and TRBJ2-2, is DGGITQSPKYLFRKEGQNVTLSCEQNLNHDAMYWYRQDPGQGLRLIYYSQIVNDFQKGDIAEGYSVSREKKESFPLTVTSAQKNPTAFYLCASRVRGAYTGELFFGEGSRLTVL.

This chain connects TRBV5-6 to TRBJ1-1; tentative D call: TRBD1 (5 bases). Germline V gene sequence: CDR1 SGHDT, CDR2 YYEEEE. The CDR3 has 12 amino acids. The V end lost 0 bases, the J end lost 9 bases, and 9 bases lay between the germline ends. The CDR3 region has the DNA TGTGCCAGCAGCTTGGAACAGGCAAAAGCTTTCTTT. The encoded protein is CASSLEQAKAFF.

The chain is built from TRBV7-2 and TRBJ2-1, with 8 bases that match TRBD1. This CDR3 spans 15 amino acids. V lost 6 bases to trimming and J lost 3 bases; unmatched junction nucleotides: 7. The germline V gene encodes CDR1 SGHTA and CDR2 FQGNSA. Written as DNA, the CDR3 is TGTGCCAGCAGTTGGGGGACAGGAAACTACAATGAGCAGTTCTTC. Translating it yields CASSWGTGNYNEQFF.

This clone appeared a single time. The chain recombines TRBV20-1 with TRBJ2-1; D is ambiguous. The CDR3 has 11 amino acids. With 6 bases removed from V and 5 bases from J, the gap between germline ends came to 8 bases. Germline loops: CDR1 DFQATT, CDR2 SNEGSKA (reference sequence). For the CDR3, the DNA is TGCAGTGCCCCCAGGAACAATGAGCAGTTCTTC. Its protein is CSAPRNNEQFF.

J is TRBJ2-1 and V is TRBV7-2, with 9 bases aligning to TRBD2. This CDR3 is 13 amino acids long. Germline CDR1 reads SGHTA; CDR2 reads FQGNSA. V shed 5 bases and J 6 bases; nucleotides not matched to a gene: 2. The CDR3 is CASSNSGGNEQFF. DNA of the CDR3: TGTGCCAGCAGCAATAGCGGGGGCAATGAGCAGTTCTTC.

The chain employs TRBV9 and TRBJ2-6; TRBD2 might be the D (6 bases). This CDR3 is built from 20 residues. CDR1 and CDR2 (germline): SGDLS, YYNGEE. V was pared by 3 bases and J by 0 bases, with 22 bases between. CDR3 residues: CASSEDGGFVYSSGANVLTF. Here the CDR3 DNA reads TGTGCCAGCAGCGAGGATGGAGGGTTTGTGTATAGCTCTGGGGCCAACGTCCTGACTTTC. Together with reference TRBV9 and TRBJ2-6, the CDR3 gives the full variable domain: DSGVTQTPKHLITATGQRVTLRCSPRSGDLSVYWYQQSLDQGLQFLIQYYNGEERAKGNILERFSAQQFPDLHSELNLSSLELGDSALYFCASSEDGGFVYSSGANVLTFGAGSRLTVL.

This chain uses TRBV7-9 with TRBJ1-2; D gene uncertain. This CDR3 comprises 13 residues. Germline V gene data show CDR1 as SEHNR and CDR2 as FQNEAQ (reference sequence). V lost 3 bases and J 6 bases, leaving 11 bases between the germline ends. CDR3 DNA sequence: TGTGCCAGCAGCTTGGTGATTGGGGATGGCTACACCTTC. It specifies CASSLVIGDGYTF.

This clone was detected only a few times. The rearrangement uses TRBV13 and TRBJ1-6, with no clear D. CDR1 PRHDT and CDR2 FYEKMQ come from the germline V gene (reference sequence). V lost 6 bases and J 7 bases, leaving 16 bases between the germline ends. The CDR3 has 15 residues. CDR3 in amino acids: CASRARTERNSPLHF. The CDR3 bases are TGTGCCAGCAGAGCACGTACAGAGAGGAATTCACCCCTCCACTTT.

The chain recombines TRBV6-6 with TRBJ2-5, with 7 nucleotides matching TRBD1. The V gene's germline CDR1 is MNHNY and CDR2 SVGAGI (reference sequence). The CDR3 loop spans 12 amino acids. V lost 5 bases to trimming and J lost 6 bases; unmatched junction nucleotides: 3. CDR3 in DNA: TGTGCCAGCAGTGACAGGGTTAAGACCCAGTACTTC. Its translation: CASSDRVKTQYF.

The genes are TRBV4-1 and TRBJ1-1; no reliable D call. CDR3 size: 13 residues. The germline V and J ends were trimmed by 0 bases and 4 bases, with 6 bases remaining between them. Per germline, CDR1 MGHRA and CDR2 YSYEKL. CDR3 amino acids: CASSQDRLTEAFF. The CDR3 DNA reads TGCGCCAGCAGCCAAGATAGACTCACTGAAGCTTTCTTT.

The chain couples TRBV11-3 to TRBJ2-7, with D possibly being TRBD1 (6 bases). Germline V lookup: CDR1 SGHNT, CDR2 YENEEA. Trimming took 1 base from V and 5 from J, leaving 12 bases between them. This CDR3 has 14 amino acids. CDR3 DNA sequence: TGTGCCAGCAGCTTAGCACAGGGAGATGACGAGCAGTACTTC. Translating gives CASSLAQGDDEQYF.

The J gene is TRBJ2-1, the V gene TRBV7-9; TRBD2 matches 10 bases. From germline, CDR1 is SEHNR and CDR2 FQNEAQ (reference sequence). V was pared by 3 bases and J by 9 bases, with 11 bases of the junction left unmatched. This CDR3 is 16 amino acids long. CDR3 amino acids: CASSFLVASGSGEQFF. The CDR3 DNA reads as TGTGCCAGCAGCTTCTTAGTGGCTAGCGGGAGTGGTGAGCAGTTCTTC.

This chain links TRBV11-1 with TRBJ2-5, with 8 bases aligning to TRBD2. The CDR3 has 16 residues. Losses at the gene ends were 3 bases for V and 1 base for J; bases not matched to a gene: 7. Looked up from germline, CDR1 is SGHAT and CDR2 is FQDESV (reference sequence). The CDR3 sequence is CASSFGPGTSQETQYF. Here the CDR3 DNA reads TGTGCCAGCAGCTTTGGGCCCGGGACTAGCCAAGAGACCCAGTACTTC.

The chain couples TRBV5-1 to TRBJ2-5; tentatively, D is TRBD1 or TRBD2 (5 bases each). This CDR3 comprises 14 residues. Trimming shortened V by 0 bases and J by 0 bases, and 6 bases separated the two germline ends. Germline CDR1 SGHRS, CDR2 YFSETQ. CDR3 DNA sequence: TGCGCCAGCAGCTTGGGGGGGAACCAAGAGACCCAGTACTTC. Its protein product is CASSLGGNQETQYF.